Each of the 21 T cell receptor beta chains below was sequenced from the same sample in a study of a mutant IDH1 vaccine in newly diagnosed glioma. The time point denotes: week 11, during vaccination. One vaccine dose held 300 ug of mutant IDH1 20-mer peptide and came with topical imiquimod. Their antigen targets remain unknown. Sequencing was performed with immunoSEQ multiplex PCR; in TCRdb, only in-frame clones are kept and a portion is missing. The table shows 100,000 to 120,000 clones, with 75% to 90% occurring only once. Sequencing used PBMCs, obtained from a glioma patient whose treatment included an IDH1 peptide vaccine. These receptors were collected from a woman aged 50 to 60 with glioma.

The chain has TRBV7-2 and TRBJ2-5, with 10 bases lining up with TRBD2. J gave up 5 bases and V 4 bases, and 10 bases lay outside the gene matches. Per germline, CDR1 SGHTA and CDR2 FQGNSA. The CDR3 contains 16 residues. The CDR3 DNA reads as TGTGCCAGCAGCTCAAGGGCTAGCGGGAGTCGGGAGACCCAGTACTTC. It yields the protein CASSSRASGSRETQYF.

This clone was seen once. The gene calls are TRBV28 and TRBJ1-2, with D unclear. Trimming left V 3 bases short and J 0 bases short, with 5 bases between. Germline V gene data show CDR1 as MDHEN and CDR2 as SYDVKM. This CDR3 spans 13 amino acids. The CDR3 loop is CASSFGANYGYTF. The DNA of the CDR3 is TGTGCCAGCAGTTTTGGGGCTAACTATGGCTACACCTTC.

This clone was recorded many times. The V call is TRBV19, the J call TRBJ2-6; 7 bases agree with TRBD1. This CDR3 region has 18 residues. The ends lost 4 bases at V and 0 bases at J; junction bases unmatched: 9. In germline, CDR1 is LNHDA, CDR2 SQIVND (reference sequence). The CDR3 coding sequence is TGTGCCAGTAGTACCCGACAGGGAGCTTCCTCTGGGGCCAACGTCCTGACTTTC. It codes for CASSTRQGASSGANVLTF.

The chain joins TRBV7-9 to TRBJ2-5; 7 bases align to TRBD2. This CDR3 contains 15 residues. Germline trimming cut 5 bases from V and 9 bases from J; bases unmatched to any gene: 15. Per germline, CDR1 SEHNR and CDR2 FQNEAQ (reference sequence). The CDR3 sequence is CASSRGSSGTSSQYF. CDR3 DNA: TGTGCCAGCAGCCGCGGGAGTTCGGGGACCTCGTCCCAGTACTTC.

This clone came up a few times. The chain is built from TRBV15 and TRBJ2-2, with D maybe TRBD2 (6 bases). The germline CDR1 and CDR2 sequences are LNHNV and YYDKDF (reference sequence). V dropped 1 base and J dropped 4 bases, with 10 bases sitting between them. This CDR3 spans 15 amino acids. CDR3 DNA: TGTGCCACCAGCAGAGGGCGGGGATTCACCGGGGAGCTGTTTTTT. Protein sequence: CATSRGRGFTGELFF.

V gene TRBV4-1 combines with J gene TRBJ1-5; TRBD1 might be the D (5 bases). Germline assignment: CDR1 MGHRA and CDR2 YSYEKL. With 0 bases removed from V and 10 bases from J, the gap between germline ends came to 10 bases. The CDR3 length is 13 residues. In DNA, the CDR3 is TGCGCCAGCAGCCAAGATTGGGGGGGACCCCAGCATTTT. Amino acid sequence: CASSQDWGGPQHF.

The chain couples TRBV6-1 to TRBJ1-4, with D tentatively TRBD1 (5 bases). The germline V gene encodes CDR1 MNHNS and CDR2 SASEGT. V lost 6 bases and J lost 3, with 11 bases in between. The CDR3 extends over 14 amino acids. The DNA for the CDR3 is TGTGCCAGCAGGACGGGGGGGGCTAATGAAAAACTGTTTTTT. Translation gives CASRTGGANEKLFF.

CDR3 nucleotide sequence: TGCGCCAGCAGCTTGGATCCAGGGCGGGCCGGGGAGCTGTTTTTT. This gives the protein CASSLDPGRAGELFF. The chain uses TRBV5-1 and TRBJ2-2, with D perhaps matching TRBD1 or TRBD2 (5 bases each). The CDR3 contains 15 residues. Germline loops: CDR1 SGHRS, CDR2 YFSETQ. The V gene lost 0 bases and the J gene lost 6 bases, with 12 bases spanning the gap. The full variable domain, completed using reference TRBV5-1 and TRBJ2-2, is KAGVTQTPRYLIKTRGQQVTLSCSPISGHRSVSWYQQTPGQGLQFLFEYFSETQRNKGNFPGRFSGRQFSNSRSEMNVSTLELGDSALYLCASSLDPGRAGELFFGEGSRLTVL.

The V and J genes are TRBV19 and TRBJ2-5; possibly TRBD1 for D (6 bases). Germline V gives CDR1 LNHDA, CDR2 SQIVND (reference sequence). CDR3 length equals 13 residues. Trimming cost V 7 bases and J 5 bases, with 14 bases left between them. CDR3 amino acids: CASKGVGTETQYF. DNA for the CDR3: TGTGCCAGTAAGGGGGTGGGGACCGAGACCCAGTACTTC.

This chain connects TRBV5-1 to TRBJ2-1; TRBD2 agrees at 11 bases. The CDR3 loop spans 12 amino acids. J lost 14 bases, V lost 4 bases, and 5 bases had no gene match. Germline V lookup: CDR1 SGHRS, CDR2 YFSETQ. The CDR3 DNA follows: TGCGCCAGCAGCCCCACTAGCGGGAGCGAGTTCTTC. It is translated as CASSPTSGSEFF.

This clone came up once. The chain joins TRBV7-3 to TRBJ2-5; 8 bases agree with TRBD1. CDR1 is SGHTA, CDR2 FQGTGA, per germline. V lost 5 bases and J lost 4; bases outside the gene matches: 9. The CDR3 extends over 15 amino acids. The CDR3 loop reads CASSETGTGGETQYF. Here the CDR3 DNA reads TGTGCCAGCAGCGAAACGGGGACAGGTGGAGAGACCCAGTACTTC.

The chain has TRBV7-9 and TRBJ1-2, with D possibly TRBD1 on 6 matching bases. Germline loops: CDR1 SEHNR, CDR2 FQNEAQ (reference sequence). The CDR3 spans 15 residues. V was clipped by 5 bases and J by 5 bases, with 18 bases between them. The CDR3 region is CASSLTTGGAYGYTF. CDR3 nucleotides: TGTGCCAGCAGCCTAACGACAGGCGGGGCTTATGGCTACACCTTC.

The chain employs TRBV28 and TRBJ1-1, with D unresolved. Germline V gene data show CDR1 as MDHEN and CDR2 as SYDVKM. CDR3 length: 16 amino acids. V dropped 5 bases and J dropped 1 base, with 17 bases sitting between them. For the CDR3, the DNA is TGTGCCAGCAGTCAGACACCGTATTTGGCGAACACTGAAGCTTTCTTT. Translation: CASSQTPYLANTEAFF.

This chain joins TRBV6-1 and TRBJ1-2; the match to TRBD1 covers 9 bases. This CDR3 contains 13 residues. Trimming took 1 base from V and 9 from J; bases not matched to a gene: 3. Germline CDR1 reads MNHNS; CDR2 reads SASEGT. The CDR3 loop is CASSEDDRGSYTF. CDR3 sequence (DNA): TGTGCCAGCAGTGAAGACGACAGGGGGAGCTACACCTTC.

This chain uses TRBV10-3 with TRBJ2-5; tentative D call: TRBD2 (5 bases). This CDR3 contains 15 residues. Deletions cut 5 bases from V and 5 bases from J, with 18 bases between. Germline values: CDR1 ENHRY, CDR2 SYGVKD. Here the CDR3 DNA reads TGTGCCATCAGTTTTGGACCAGATAGGGAGGAGACCCAGTACTTC. Translated, it gives CAISFGPDREETQYF.

This clone was counted once. The chain employs TRBV5-1 and TRBJ2-5, with TRBD1 matching over 8 bases. CDR1 and CDR2 (germline): SGHRS, YFSETQ. With V trimmed by 6 bases and J by 4 bases, 8 bases remained unmatched. There are 14 residues in the CDR3. CDR3: CASNYRGTRETQYF. The DNA for the CDR3 is TGCGCCAGCAATTACAGGGGGACCAGAGAGACCCAGTACTTC.

V is TRBV2 and J is TRBJ2-7, with TRBD1 identical over 11 bases. Germline lookup yields CDR1 SNHLY and CDR2 FYNNEI. V lost 6 bases and J lost 6; bases outside the gene matches: 4. This CDR3 region has 13 residues. The CDR3 reads CASSGQGAFEQYF. CDR3 in DNA: TGTGCCAGCAGCGGACAGGGGGCGTTCGAGCAGTACTTC.

The sample holds one count of this clone. This chain connects TRBV7-3 to TRBJ2-2; TRBD1 aligns across 7 bases. The germline gives CDR1 SGHTA, CDR2 FQGTGA. V shed 6 bases and J 9 bases; nucleotides not matched to a gene: 7. The CDR3 totals 13 residues. The CDR3 protein is CASRQQGNRELFF. DNA for the CDR3: TGTGCCAGCAGACAACAGGGGAACAGGGAGCTGTTTTTT.

This clone was picked up a small number of times. This chain joins TRBV30 and TRBJ1-1; TRBD1 is a possible D gene (5 bases). The CDR3 loop spans 14 amino acids. V was clipped by 1 base and J by 0 bases, with 9 bases between them. Germline V CDR1 and CDR2: GTSNPN, SVGIG (reference sequence). The CDR3 sequence: CAWSGGTVNTEAFF. In nucleotides, the CDR3 is TGTGCCTGGAGTGGAGGGACGGTGAACACTGAAGCTTTCTTT.

This clone was counted a single time. This rearrangement joins TRBV10-3 to TRBJ1-6; TRBD1 agrees at 7 bases. V shed 7 bases and J 6 bases; nucleotides not matched to a gene: 3. Germline values: CDR1 ENHRY, CDR2 SYGVKD. There are 13 residues in the CDR3. The chain's CDR3 is CAITGTANSPLHF. The CDR3 DNA is TGTGCCATCACCGGGACAGCTAATTCACCCCTCCACTTT.

CDR3 in amino acids: CASSQDWGSPLHF. CDR3 DNA sequence: TGCGCCAGCAGCCAAGACTGGGGTTCACCCCTCCACTTT. The chain is built from TRBV4-1 and TRBJ1-6, with D unresolved. Trimming took off 0 bases at V and 9 bases at J, with 6 bases between the two ends. This CDR3 is built from 13 residues. CDR1 and CDR2 from the germline V gene are MGHRA and YSYEKL.